The 25 T cell receptor beta chains presented below share a single source sample, sequenced in a study of human T cells and chemical hapten exposure listed by TCRdb under 2021. The sample's time point, from its label and the paper: patch test 2, 6 weeks after DPC sensitization. The treatment or condition label, as the study defines it: therapeutic diphenylcyclopropenone sensitization with weekly scalp DPC. Libraries were prepared through RACE. TCRdb names NextSeq 500 as the instrument used. TCRdb took the public reads, trimmed them with fastp at Q25, ran MiXCR for clone calling and kept in-frame beta chains. Here each entry gathers all rows of one CDR3 protein and keeps the most common genes and DNA. In this sample the table shows roughly 380,000 distinct CDR3 sequences, just under 6.5% of which occur a single time. The top ten clones comprise about 5% of the sample. This material consisted of whole blood, taken in connection with sensitization to the hapten diphenylcyclopropenone (DPC). These receptors came from a woman between 18 and 30 years old with alopecia areata. Some clones in this sample may be carry-over from other donors' samples.

This clonotype occurred many times. The V call is TRBV7-9, the J call TRBJ1-2; D unclear. CDR1 and CDR2 from the germline V gene are SEHNR and FQNEAQ (reference sequence). V was cut by 2 bases and J by 3 bases, with 13 bases left in between. CDR3 length: 15 amino acids. The DNA of the CDR3 is TGTGCCAGCAGCTTAACGGCCTCCCTAGACTATGGCTACACCTTC. This encodes CASSLTASLDYGYTF.

This sequence joins TRBV18 and TRBJ1-1; the D gene is possibly TRBD1 (5 bases). This CDR3 spans 14 amino acids. CDR1 KGHSH and CDR2 LQKENI come from the germline V gene. Trimming cost V 2 bases and J 7 bases, with 14 bases left between them. The CDR3 nucleotides are TGTGCCAGCTCACCATTCTCGGGGGAGGGTGAAGCTTTCTTT. This translates into CASSPFSGEGEAFF.

Many counts were recorded for this clonotype. The chain employs TRBV4-3 and TRBJ2-3; 9 nucleotides agree with TRBD2. In germline, CDR1 is LGHNA, CDR2 YSLEER. The CDR3 consists of 20 residues. The V segment lost 1 base and the J segment 0 bases; nucleotides outside the gene matches: 14. The CDR3 DNA sequence: TGCGCCAGCAGCCAAGTATTATCGGCCACTAGCGGGCGAAGCACAGATACGCAGTATTTT. Amino acids: CASSQVLSATSGRSTDTQYF.

In its sample, this clonotype was seen a few times. The chain has TRBV6-2 or TRBV6-3 and TRBJ2-7, with 9 bases aligning to TRBD2. CDR1 MNHEY and CDR2 SVGEGT come from the germline V gene. The CDR3 is made up of 15 amino acids. J gave up 2 bases and V 4 bases, and 6 bases lay outside the gene matches. The CDR3 sequence: CASSFPASGAYEQYF. The CDR3 bases are TGTGCCAGCAGTTTTCCAGCTAGCGGGGCCTACGAGCAGTACTTC.

The table lists this clonotype with a few counts. This chain links TRBV5-4 with TRBJ1-1; tentative D call: TRBD1 (6 bases). CDR3 length: 13 amino acids. Trimming shortened V by 4 bases and J by 6 bases, and 13 bases separated the two germline ends. Germline values: CDR1 SGHNT, CDR2 YYREEE (reference sequence). The CDR3 is CASSRNRDAEAFF. The DNA of the CDR3 is TGTGCCAGCAGCAGGAACAGGGACGCTGAAGCTTTCTTT.

This clonotype was detected a few times. The V call is TRBV7-8, the J call TRBJ2-3; D tentatively fits TRBD1 or TRBD2 (6 bases each). The CDR3 sequence is 16 residues long. CDR1 is SGHVS and CDR2 is FQNEAQ in the germline V gene. The V gene lost 6 bases and the J gene lost 6 bases, with 22 bases spanning the gap. In DNA form, the CDR3 reads TGTGCCAGCAGTCCCAGGACAACAGGGCGGGGTGATACGCAGTATTTT. It codes for CASSPRTTGRGDTQYF.

The J gene is TRBJ2-7, the V gene TRBV6-1; the D gene could be TRBD1 or TRBD2 (5 bases each). The CDR3 runs 13 residues. V lost 6 bases and J 6 bases, leaving 15 bases between the germline ends. In germline, CDR1 is MNHNS, CDR2 SASEGT. The CDR3 here is CASSWGRPGEQYF. Here the CDR3 DNA reads TGTGCCAGCAGCTGGGGACGGCCTGGCGAGCAGTACTTC.

This clonotype was seen repeatedly, ten times or more. This sequence joins TRBV29-1 and TRBJ1-2; D is unclear. CDR1 is SQVTM and CDR2 is ANQGSEA in the germline V gene. Trimming stripped 1 base from V and 5 bases from J, with 8 bases between. This CDR3 has 12 amino acids. This chain's CDR3 is CSVEGTVYGYTF. The DNA for the CDR3 is TGCAGCGTTGAAGGGACGGTGTATGGCTACACCTTC.

V gene TRBV14 combines with J gene TRBJ2-2; maybe TRBD1 (5 bases). This CDR3 is 15 amino acids long. V was shortened by 4 bases and J by 5 bases, with 14 bases between the two germline ends. CDR1 and CDR2 (germline): SGHDN, FVKESK. The CDR3 here is CASSPLGAGTGELFF. The CDR3, as DNA: TGTGCCAGCAGCCCGTTAGGGGCCGGAACCGGGGAGCTGTTTTTT.

J is TRBJ2-7 and V is TRBV20-1; possibly TRBD2 for D (5 bases). The CDR3 extends over 10 amino acids. CDR1 DFQATT and CDR2 SNEGSKA come from the germline V gene (reference sequence). V was trimmed by 3 bases and J by 7 bases, leaving 7 bases between them. The CDR3 here is CSASAGEQYF. DNA for the CDR3: TGCAGTGCTAGTGCGGGTGAGCAGTACTTC.

This clonotype was seen more than once but under ten times. The chain joins TRBV5-1 to TRBJ1-2; 8 bases fit TRBD1. Germline V gene lookup returns CDR1 SGHRS and CDR2 YFSETQ. The CDR3 covers 15 residues. The ends lost 0 bases at V and 4 bases at J; junction bases unmatched: 5. CDR3: CASSLETGVFYGYTF. The CDR3 nucleotides are TGCGCCAGCAGCTTGGAGACAGGGGTCTTCTATGGCTACACCTTC.

Only a few counts were recorded for this clonotype. The chain couples TRBV11-1 to TRBJ2-2; TRBD1 might be the D (6 bases). CDR3 length equals 14 residues. Germline loops: CDR1 SGHAT, CDR2 FQDESV (reference sequence). Trimming stripped 1 base from V and 7 bases from J, with 10 bases between. CDR3 region: CASSLEGVVGELFF. CDR3 in DNA: TGTGCCAGCAGCTTAGAGGGGGTGGTCGGGGAGCTGTTTTTT.

This clonotype was found a few times. This chain joins TRBV7-9 and TRBJ2-2; perhaps TRBD1 as D (6 bases). CDR1 is SEHNR, CDR2 FQNEAQ, per germline (reference sequence). The V end was cut by 3 bases, the J end by 0 bases, with 14 bases between. This CDR3 spans 17 amino acids. CDR3 loop: CASSFWGQSTNTGELFF. The CDR3 bases are TGTGCCAGCAGCTTCTGGGGACAATCCACGAACACCGGGGAGCTGTTTTTT.

This clonotype was picked up many times. The chain links TRBV20-1 to TRBJ1-5, with 10 bases lining up with TRBD1. The CDR3 spans 15 residues. Trimming took 5 bases from V and 9 from J; bases not matched to a gene: 13. CDR1 is DFQATT and CDR2 is SNEGSKA in the germline V gene (reference sequence). As DNA, the CDR3 is TGCAGTGCTTTCATCGAGACAGGGGGCGAAGGGCCCCAGCATTTT. Translating gives CSAFIETGGEGPQHF.

This clonotype was seen only a few times. The rearrangement links TRBV6-2 or TRBV6-3 to TRBJ1-5, with 9 nucleotides matching TRBD1. Germline trimming cut 5 bases from V and 7 bases from J; bases unmatched to any gene: 9. There are 15 residues in the CDR3. Looked up from germline, CDR1 is MNHEY and CDR2 is SVGEGT. The chain's CDR3 is CASSPPTGGRQPQHF. The CDR3 DNA reads as TGTGCCAGCAGTCCCCCCACAGGGGGCCGGCAGCCCCAGCATTTT.

This clonotype was seen more than once but under ten times. For the CDR3, the DNA is TGTGCCAGCAGTTACAGGGGGTATACCTGGAGAGGCAATCAGCCCCAGCATTTT. Translation: CASSYRGYTWRGNQPQHF. This chain connects TRBV6-2 or TRBV6-3 to TRBJ1-5; D is perhaps TRBD1 (6 bases). Trimming stripped 2 bases from V and 2 bases from J, with 19 bases between. This CDR3 has 18 amino acids. Germline V gene data show CDR1 as MNHEY and CDR2 as SVGEGT.

This clonotype was counted ten times or more. V is TRBV7-9 and J is TRBJ2-3; D unclear. Between the trimmed V and J ends, which lost 4 bases and 6 bases, there was a span of 8 bases. This CDR3 region has 12 residues. The V gene's germline CDR1 is SEHNR and CDR2 FQNEAQ (reference sequence). The DNA for the CDR3 is TGTGCCAGCAGCTGGTCGGCGGATACGCAGTATTTT. Translation: CASSWSADTQYF.

This clonotype has ten or more counts. V gene TRBV12-3 or TRBV12-4 combines with J gene TRBJ2-1; the D is unclear. The CDR3 is 17 residues long. Trimming removed 3 bases at V and 6 bases at J, with 21 bases between. CDR3 region: CASSFGSRAAIANEQFF. CDR3 DNA sequence: TGTGCCAGCAGTTTCGGCTCTCGCGCGGCAATCGCCAATGAGCAGTTCTTC.

The V gene is TRBV24-1, the J gene TRBJ2-1, with D unclear. The CDR3 runs to 11 residues. Looked up from germline, CDR1 is KGHDR and CDR2 is SFDVKD. V shed 9 bases and J shed 4 bases, with 6 bases lying between them. The CDR3 bases are TGTGCCACCGGTGCTTACAATGAGCAGTTCTTC. This sequence encodes CATGAYNEQFF.

This clonotype has ten or more counts. The chain uses TRBV12-3 or TRBV12-4 and TRBJ1-5, with D hard to call. This CDR3 has 14 amino acids. V lost 3 bases and J 9 bases, leaving 15 bases between the germline ends. CDR3 region: CASSLGPPSGPQHF. In DNA form, the CDR3 reads TGTGCCAGCAGTTTGGGCCCTCCAAGCGGGCCCCAGCATTTT.

The rearrangement joins TRBV5-6 to TRBJ2-2, with a tentative D call TRBD2 (6 bases). V was shortened by 0 bases and J by 4 bases, with 13 bases between the two germline ends. The germline CDR1 and CDR2 sequences are SGHDT and YYEEEE. This CDR3 is built from 16 residues. The CDR3, as DNA: TGTGCCAGCAGCTTGGAGTCGTGGCGGGGCACCGGGGAGCTGTTTTTT. Protein product: CASSLESWRGTGELFF.

The chain couples TRBV14 to TRBJ2-7; TRBD1 matches at 8 bases. V dropped 3 bases and J dropped 7; count of bases not matched to a gene: 20. CDR1 SGHDN and CDR2 FVKESK come from the germline V gene. The CDR3 is 18 amino acids. CDR3 coding DNA: TGTGCCAGCAGCCAGTGGGACAGGAGTATTCGGGACCCCTGGGAGCAGTACTTC. It specifies CASSQWDRSIRDPWEQYF.

This clonotype appeared a few times. This chain uses TRBV9 with TRBJ2-7; D remains ambiguous. CDR1 SGDLS and CDR2 YYNGEE come from the germline V gene. V was shortened by 0 bases and J by 0 bases, with 10 bases between the two germline ends. This CDR3 is built from 15 residues. The CDR3 sequence: CASSVAGQSSYEQYF. DNA of the CDR3: TGTGCCAGCAGCGTAGCTGGCCAGAGCTCCTACGAGCAGTACTTC. Drawing the rest from reference TRBV9 and TRBJ2-7, the complete variable domain is DSGVTQTPKHLITATGQRVTLRCSPRSGDLSVYWYQQSLDQGLQFLIQYYNGEERAKGNILERFSAQQFPDLHSELNLSSLELGDSALYFCASSVAGQSSYEQYFGPGTRLTVT.

The chain couples TRBV5-4 to TRBJ2-3; no definite D call. CDR3 length: 12 amino acids. Germline lookup yields CDR1 SGHNT and CDR2 YYREEE (reference sequence). The germline V and J ends were trimmed by 2 bases and 4 bases, with 5 bases remaining between them. In nucleotides, the CDR3 is TGTGCCAGCAGCTTTGAAGCAGATACGCAGTATTTT. Translating it yields CASSFEADTQYF.

This clonotype was detected ten times or more. This chain links TRBV4-2 with TRBJ2-7; 8 nucleotides line up with TRBD1. CDR1 and CDR2 from the germline V gene are LGHNA and YNFKEQ. The CDR3 loop spans 15 amino acids. V shed 6 bases and J 4 bases; nucleotides not matched to a gene: 11. For the CDR3, the DNA is TGTGCCAGCAGTCGATTCGAAGGACAGGGATACGAGCAGTACTTC. Translating gives CASSRFEGQGYEQYF.